Listed below are T cell receptor beta chains from one sample, sequenced in a study of cytotoxic CD8 clonotypes in ibrutinib-treated CLL. The repertoire was sequenced with immunoSEQ multiplex PCR; TCRdb's copy has only in-frame clones and lacks some. The sample has about 200,000 clones, around three quarters seen once. Sequences were derived from PBMCs, sampled after 24 months of ibrutinib treatment. All receptors derive from a human donor with chronic lymphocytic leukemia. The CDR3 runs from the conserved cysteine through the conserved F or W. Fields, in order: D gene, V gene, J gene, CDR3 length, clone size, CDR3 protein, CDR3 DNA. D genes are given only for firm matches. Rows may omit the clone size; those that give it use once, few, many or a size class.

>.|TRBV27|TRBJ2-7|15|.
CASTPIPTRSYEQYF
TGTGCCAGCACTCCAATCCCGACTAGATCTTACGAGCAGTACTTC
>TRBD2|TRBV19|TRBJ2-7|15|once
CASSILLAGSNEQYF
TGTGCCAGTAGTATACTCCTAGCGGGATCCAACGAGCAGTACTTC
>.|TRBV7-2|TRBJ2-3|15|few
CASSLAGAQADTQYF
TGTGCCAGCAGCTTAGCGGGAGCTCAGGCAGATACGCAGTATTTT
>.|TRBV11-2|TRBJ2-4|14|.
CASNDAIAKNIQYF
TGTGCCAGCAACGACGCAATAGCCAAAAACATTCAGTACTTC
>.|TRBV4-3|TRBJ1-1|13|.
CASSQESRTEAFF
TGCGCCAGCAGCCAAGAGTCGCGGACTGAAGCTTTCTTT
>.|TRBV5-6|TRBJ1-2|13|.
CASSLAYSYGYTF
TGTGCCAGCAGCTTGGCCTACAGTTATGGCTACACCTTC
>.|TRBV25-1|TRBJ1-1|14|.
CASSEVGANTEAFF
TGTGCCAGCAGTGAAGTGGGGGCAAACACTGAAGCTTTCTTT
>.|TRBV9|TRBJ1-2|17|.
CASSDPLDAWEYYGYTF
TGTGCCAGCAGCGACCCATTGGATGCCTGGGAATATTATGGCTACACCTTC
>TRBD2|TRBV27|TRBJ2-1|18|.
CASRHLERGTSGSIEQFF
TGTGCCAGCAGACACCTCGAGAGAGGGACTAGCGGGAGTATTGAGCAGTTCTTC
>.|TRBV2|TRBJ1-5|13|.
CASSGRYNQPQHF
TGTGCCAGCAGTGGACGGTACAATCAGCCCCAGCATTTT
>TRBD2|TRBV11-2|TRBJ2-7|14|.
CASSLMTSEDEQYF
TGTGCCAGCAGCTTAATGACTAGCGAGGACGAGCAGTACTTC
>.|TRBV12-5|TRBJ2-1|12|.
CASGLYPSEQFF
TGTGCTAGTGGTCTGTACCCTAGCGAGCAGTTCTTC
>TRBD1|TRBV28|TRBJ1-1|14|.
CASRPGQGDTEAFF
TGTGCCAGCAGACCCGGACAGGGGGATACTGAAGCTTTCTTT
>TRBD2|TRBV28|TRBJ2-7|16|.
CASSLPGLAGSREQYF
TGTGCCAGCAGTTTACCGGGACTAGCGGGAAGCCGGGAGCAGTACTTC
>.|TRBV10-3|TRBJ2-2|14|once
CAISESADTGELFF
TGTGCCATCAGTGAGTCAGCGGACACCGGGGAGCTGTTTTTT
>.|TRBV7-3|TRBJ2-1|16|.
CASSPDSGQPYNEQFF
TGTGCCAGCAGCCCAGATAGCGGCCAGCCCTACAATGAGCAGTTCTTC
>TRBD1|TRBV5-4|TRBJ1-1|16|.
CASSAGGTGINTEAFF
TGTGCCAGCAGCGCAGGCGGGACAGGGATAAACACTGAAGCTTTCTTT
>TRBD2|TRBV28|TRBJ2-1|16|.
CASASRLAGLYNEQFF
TGTGCCAGTGCTTCCCGACTAGCGGGGCTCTACAATGAGCAGTTCTTC
>.|TRBV5-1|TRBJ1-1|14|.
CASSLEAWDTEAFF
TGCGCCAGCAGCTTGGAGGCGTGGGACACTGAAGCTTTCTTT
>TRBD1|TRBV27|TRBJ1-4|15|few
CASSTRTGVGTGLFF
TGTGCCAGCAGTACCAGGACAGGGGTAGGGACGGGGCTGTTTTTT
>.|TRBV30|TRBJ2-6|16|.
CAWSRNSLSGANVLTF
TGTGCCTGGAGTAGGAACAGCCTCTCTGGGGCCAACGTCCTGACTTTC
>TRBD2|TRBV4-1|TRBJ2-3|16|few
CASSQVIQRESDTQYF
TGCGCCAGCAGCCAAGTCATCCAGCGGGAGTCAGATACGCAGTATTTT
>.|TRBV6-1|TRBJ2-5|13|.
CASSGRTKETQYF
TGTGCCAGCAGTGGCCGGACGAAAGAGACCCAGTACTTC
>.|TRBV7-2|TRBJ2-1|12|.
CASSAPDWAQFF
TGTGCCAGCAGCGCACCCGACTGGGCGCAGTTCTTC
>.|TRBV5-1|TRBJ1-5|14|.
CASSLLQGGQPQHF
TGCGCCAGCAGCTTGCTACAGGGTGGTCAGCCCCAGCATTTT
>.|TRBV9|TRBJ2-1|17|.
CASSVRQSVGRNNEQFF
TGTGCCAGCAGCGTCAGACAATCAGTGGGGCGTAACAATGAGCAGTTCTTC
>.|TRBV6-5|TRBJ1-1|11|.
CASSYYTEAFF
TGTGCCAGCAGTTACTACACTGAAGCTTTCTTT
>TRBD1|TRBV7-9|TRBJ1-2|19|.
CASSRTKKGGERVGYGYTF
TGTGCCAGCAGCCGAACAAAAAAAGGGGGCGAGCGGGTAGGCTATGGCTACACCTTC
>.|TRBV30|TRBJ1-1|13|once
CAWSQGGSTEAFF
TGTGCCTGGAGTCAAGGGGGGAGCACTGAAGCTTTCTTT
>.|TRBV2|TRBJ2-7|14|.
CASSEAGTRDEQYF
TGTGCCAGCAGTGAAGCGGGCACCCGGGACGAGCAGTACTTC
>.|TRBV2|TRBJ2-1|14|.
CASLGLGQDNEQFF
TGTGCCAGCCTTGGATTAGGACAAGACAATGAGCAGTTCTTC
>TRBD1|TRBV6-5|TRBJ2-3|14|.
CASSDRGSTDTQYF
TGTGCCAGCAGCGACAGGGGGAGCACAGATACGCAGTATTTT
>.|TRBV15|TRBJ2-3|16|.
CATSRESSASTDTQYF
TGTGCCACCAGCAGAGAATCTAGCGCCAGCACAGATACGCAGTATTTT
>TRBD2|TRBV11-3|TRBJ2-1|15|once
CASSPGLAGYNEQFF
TGTGCCAGCAGCCCGGGACTAGCGGGTTACAATGAGCAGTTCTTC
>.|TRBV19|TRBJ1-5|13|.
CASSGREDQPQHF
TGTGCCAGTAGCGGACGGGAAGATCAGCCCCAGCATTTT
>.|TRBV11-3|TRBJ2-3|14|few
CASSLGRAIDTQYF
TGTGCCAGCAGCTTGGGCCGCGCGATAGATACGCAGTATTTT
>.|TRBV12-5|TRBJ1-1|11|.
CASGLYTEAFF
TGTGCTAGTGGTTTGTACACTGAAGCTTTCTTT
>.|TRBV18|TRBJ1-3|16|.
CASSPYSGNSGNTIYF
TGTGCCAGCTCACCATACTCAGGGAACTCTGGAAACACCATATATTTT
>TRBD1|TRBV4-3|TRBJ2-1|16|.
CASSQEVGQAYNEQFF
TGCGCCAGCAGCCAAGAAGTGGGACAGGCCTACAATGAGCAGTTCTTC
>.|TRBV27|TRBJ1-5|13|few
CASSLTPHQPQHF
TGTGCCAGCAGTTTAACGCCCCATCAGCCCCAGCATTTT
>.|TRBV7-9|TRBJ2-7|12|.
CASSRDHYEQYF
TGTGCCAGCAGCCGAGACCACTACGAGCAGTACTTC
>.|TRBV29-1|TRBJ2-7|12|.
CSVVPTVGEQYF
TGCAGCGTCGTACCGACAGTAGGGGAGCAGTACTTC
>.|TRBV5-1|TRBJ1-4|11|once
CASRAGEKLFF
TGCGCCAGTCGGGCTGGTGAAAAACTGTTTTTT
>TRBD2|TRBV11-2|TRBJ2-3|14|.
CASSSGTSTDTQYF
TGTGCCAGCAGTAGCGGGACTAGCACAGATACGCAGTATTTT
>.|TRBV5-6|TRBJ1-3|16|.
CASSFRQVLSGNTIYF
TGTGCCAGCAGCTTCCGACAGGTGCTCTCTGGAAACACCATATATTTT
>TRBD2|TRBV7-9|TRBJ2-7|13|.
CASSLSSGGEQYF
TGTGCCAGCAGCTTATCTAGCGGCGGCGAGCAGTACTTC
>TRBD1|TRBV5-4|TRBJ2-7|17|.
CASSRFKVRDRVHEQYF
TGTGCCAGCAGCCGATTCAAAGTACGGGACAGGGTCCACGAGCAGTACTTC
>.|TRBV5-5|TRBJ1-1|13|.
CASSLFQRAEAFF
TGTGCCAGCAGCTTGTTCCAACGGGCTGAAGCTTTCTTT
>.|TRBV13|TRBJ2-2|18|.
CASSSQRGSSPWSGELFF
TGTGCCAGCAGCTCTCAAAGAGGGAGTTCACCATGGAGCGGGGAGCTGTTTTTT
>.|TRBV7-9|TRBJ2-7|13|.
CASSFLGTYEQYF
TGTGCCAGCAGCTTTCTCGGGACCTACGAGCAGTACTTC
>.|TRBV4-1|TRBJ1-4|14|.
CASSQDTRNEKLFF
TGCGCCAGCAGCCAAGATACACGAAATGAAAAACTGTTTTTT
>TRBD1|TRBV18|TRBJ1-1|14|.
CASSPRGGLTEAFF
TGTGCCAGCTCACCTCGAGGGGGCCTCACTGAAGCTTTCTTT